This TCR beta chain emerged from a study of CD8 T cells in ankylosing spondylitis. Study conclusions and caveats: Certain motif variants had earlier appeared in reactive arthritis synovial fluid and blood.

Many counts were recorded for this clonotype. Its target is not known. One entry per CDR3 protein, called by TCRdb with MiXCR from the 5' RACE reads. The table includes about 130,000 distinct CDR3 sequences, about an eighth detected once. V lost 4 bases and J lost 2; bases outside the gene matches: 5. The CDR3 is 15 amino acids. CDR1 and CDR2 from the germline V gene are SGHRS and YFSETQ. V and J are TRBV5-1 and TRBJ2-7; 11 nucleotides line up with TRBD1. Source material: blood, either unsorted or a sorted T cell fraction (not recorded which). The sequence came from a female donor with ankylosing spondylitis or in good health (not recorded which). In DNA, the CDR3 is TGCGCCAGCAGCGGGGGACAGGGGGTCACCTACGAGCAGTACTTC. Protein: CASSGGQGVTYEQYF.